The T cell receptor (beta chain) under discussion was sequenced for a study of cytotoxic CD8 clonotypes in ibrutinib-treated CLL. General study results and limits: Public clonotypes, an uncommon group, contracted or remained stable on treatment.

In the case of this clone: The target antigen is unknown. Other DNA sequences within the sample encode an identical CDR3.

Deletions cut 7 bases from V and 4 bases from J, with 7 bases between. Germline lookup yields CDR1 SNHLY and CDR2 FYNNEI. The CDR3 loop spans 11 amino acids. This table comes from immunoSEQ multiplex PCR, and its TCRdb copy is limited to in-frame clones, with some not included. The data hold about 200,000 clones, with approximately 68% observed a single time. The V and J genes are TRBV2 and TRBJ2-5, with unresolved D. Material: PBMCs, obtained after 24 months of ibrutinib treatment. The receptor's source is a human donor with chronic lymphocytic leukemia. The DNA for the CDR3 is TGTGCCAGCAATCGTGGAGAGACCCAGTACTTC. This codes for CASNRGETQYF.